Following are 17 T cell receptor beta chains from one sample sequenced in a study of PD-1 blockade in classical Hodgkin lymphoma. Sequenced by immunoSEQ multiplex PCR; TCRdb stores in-frame clones only, minus some. Among about 33,000 clones listed, approximately 67% were seen once. This sample's time point: cycle 4 day 1 (C4D1), after around six weeks of nivolumab. Relapse was seen in all patients after autologous stem cell transplantation, and brentuximab vedotin exposure was variable. The sample in question was peripheral blood mononuclear cells (PBMCs), obtained before the fourth cycle of nivolumab. The origin of the receptors is a human donor with classical Hodgkin lymphoma.

V and J are TRBV9 and TRBJ1-4; perhaps TRBD1 as D (5 bases). This CDR3 is 14 amino acids long. Germline V gene sequence: CDR1 SGDLS, CDR2 YYNGEE. V lost 0 bases and J 3 bases, leaving 6 bases between the germline ends. In DNA form, the CDR3 reads TGTGCCAGCAGCGTAGAACAGGCTAATGAAAAACTGTTTTTT. Its protein is CASSVEQANEKLFF.

This clone was picked up a small number of times. This rearrangement joins TRBV13 to TRBJ2-3; perhaps TRBD2 as D (6 bases). The CDR3 is 13 residues long. Germline V gene sequence: CDR1 PRHDT, CDR2 FYEKMQ (reference sequence). The V end lost 4 bases, the J end lost 8 bases, and 13 bases lay between the germline ends. The CDR3: CASSSGGVGTQYF. CDR3 DNA sequence: TGTGCCAGCAGCTCCGGGGGTGTCGGTACGCAGTATTTT.

A few counts support this clone. The V gene is TRBV7-9, the J gene TRBJ1-1; 8 positions match TRBD1. CDR1 is SEHNR and CDR2 is FQNEAQ in the germline V gene (reference sequence). V dropped 5 bases and J dropped 1; count of bases not matched to a gene: 12. This CDR3 is 17 amino acids long. The CDR3 here is CASSPLWTGLTNTEAFF. The CDR3 coding sequence is TGTGCCAGCAGCCCACTCTGGACAGGGCTTACGAACACTGAAGCTTTCTTT.

This sequence joins TRBV7-8 and TRBJ1-1, with 8 bases that match TRBD1. Germline CDR1 SGHVS, CDR2 FQNEAQ. The CDR3 is made up of 15 amino acids. V gave up 3 bases and J gave up 1 base; unmatched junction bases: 4. The CDR3 coding sequence is TGTGCCAGCAGCTTGACGGGACAGGCGAACACTGAAGCTTTCTTT. This translates into CASSLTGQANTEAFF.

The genes are TRBV7-3 and TRBJ2-1; D is uncertain. CDR3 length: 13 residues. Germline values: CDR1 SGHTA, CDR2 FQGTGA. Trimming took 2 bases from V and 5 from J, leaving 7 bases between them. The CDR3 is CASSLEFNNEQFF. The DNA of the CDR3 is TGTGCCAGCAGCTTAGAGTTTAACAATGAGCAGTTCTTC.

This clone was detected only once. The gene calls are TRBV19 and TRBJ2-2; a possible D gene is TRBD2 (6 bases). The germline V and J ends were trimmed by 8 bases and 3 bases, with 16 bases remaining between them. This CDR3 has 15 residues. Germline V lookup: CDR1 LNHDA, CDR2 SQIVND (reference sequence). This CDR3 reads CASRLAGGDTGELFF. CDR3 bases: TGTGCCAGTCGATTGGCCGGAGGGGACACCGGGGAGCTGTTTTTT. Complete variable domain (other parts from reference TRBV19 and TRBJ2-2): DGGITQSPKYLFRKEGQNVTLSCEQNLNHDAMYWYRQDPGQGLRLIYYSQIVNDFQKGDIAEGYSVSREKKESFPLTVTSAQKNPTAFYLCASRLAGGDTGELFFGEGSRLTVL.

This chain connects TRBV30 to TRBJ2-3, with 8 bases matching TRBD2. Trimming took 1 base from V and 5 from J; bases not matched to a gene: 8. This CDR3 is 15 amino acids long. CDR1 GTSNPN and CDR2 SVGIG come from the germline V gene (reference sequence). This chain's CDR3 is CAWSDGSGDKDTQYF. The CDR3 bases are TGTGCCTGGAGTGATGGTAGCGGGGATAAAGATACGCAGTATTTT.

The J gene is TRBJ2-7, the V gene TRBV2; 10 positions match TRBD1. V shed 6 bases and J 5 bases; nucleotides not matched to a gene: 4. Germline lookup yields CDR1 SNHLY and CDR2 FYNNEI. CDR3 length: 13 amino acids. In DNA form, the CDR3 reads TGTGCCAGCAGCTGGACAGGGGGAGACGAGCAGTACTTC. Protein product: CASSWTGGDEQYF.

This clone turned up a few times. The V call is TRBV28, the J call TRBJ2-1; D remains ambiguous. Germline V gene sequence: CDR1 MDHEN, CDR2 SYDVKM. This CDR3 comprises 13 residues. V was pared by 3 bases and J by 4 bases, with 7 bases between. The CDR3 is CASSLGKYNEQFF. CDR3 bases: TGTGCCAGCAGTTTGGGGAAGTACAATGAGCAGTTCTTC.

This chain uses TRBV7-9 with TRBJ1-1, with D uncertain. The CDR3 extends over 13 amino acids. V was trimmed by 2 bases and J by 4 bases, leaving 8 bases between them. From germline, CDR1 is SEHNR and CDR2 FQNEAQ (reference sequence). The CDR3 loop is CASSLHLATEAFF. In DNA form, the CDR3 reads TGTGCCAGCAGCTTACATCTGGCCACTGAAGCTTTCTTT.

This clone was observed a single time. One junction end does not reproduce the germline sequence, and a read error may be involved. This chain uses TRBV6-1 with TRBJ2-7; D remains ambiguous. This CDR3 has 13 residues. Germline V lookup: CDR1 MNHNS, CDR2 SASEGT. The CDR3 spells CASSDFPAYERYF. The CDR3 region has the DNA TGTGCCAGCAGTGATTTTCCCGCCTACGAGCGGTACTTC.

V usage is TRBV6-5 and J usage is TRBJ1-4; 7 bases are shared with TRBD1. This CDR3 is 15 amino acids long. Germline assignment: CDR1 MNHEY and CDR2 SVGAGI. The V segment lost 3 bases and the J segment 8 bases; nucleotides outside the gene matches: 9. CDR3 residues: CASSYRGDSGEKLFF. In nucleotides, the CDR3 is TGTGCCAGCAGTTATCGGGGGGACAGCGGGGAAAAACTGTTTTTT.

The V and J genes are TRBV5-3 and TRBJ1-2, with D possibly matching TRBD1 (6 bases). TRBV5-3 is flagged as an ORF with uncertain function. Between the trimmed V and J ends, which lost 4 bases and 2 bases, there was a span of 12 bases. CDR3 length: 14 amino acids. The CDR3 protein is CARSGPGTNYGYTF. CDR3 DNA sequence: TGTGCCAGAAGCGGACCAGGGACAAACTATGGCTACACCTTC.

In the case of this clone: The junction differs from germline at one of its ends, possibly a read error. The V and J genes are TRBV5-5 and TRBJ2-3; unclear D gene. CDR1 is SGHKS and CDR2 is YYEKEE in the germline V gene (reference sequence). This CDR3 is built from 14 residues. The CDR3 reads CASSQEARTDTQYF. The CDR3 region has the DNA TGCGCCAGCAGCCAAGAGGCCCGCACAGATACGCAGTATTTT.

This clone appeared a single time. The chain joins TRBV6-5 to TRBJ2-1, with no clear D. V was shortened by 2 bases and J by 10 bases, with 9 bases between the two germline ends. The CDR3 totals 12 residues. Per germline, CDR1 MNHEY and CDR2 SVGAGI. The CDR3 bases are TGTGCCAGCAGTTACGTGGAGTCAGAGCAGTTCTTC. This codes for CASSYVESEQFF.

The chain links TRBV6-6 to TRBJ2-3, with 10 positions matching TRBD2. The CDR3 is made up of 16 amino acids. Losses at the gene ends were 0 bases for V and 1 base for J; bases not matched to a gene: 1. Germline CDR1 MNHNY, CDR2 SVGAGI (reference sequence). CDR3 bases: TGTGCCAGCAGTTACTCCGGACTAGCGGGCACAGATACGCAGTATTTT. Translating gives CASSYSGLAGTDTQYF.

The genes are TRBV7-9 and TRBJ2-7; D may be TRBD1 (5 bases). V lost 3 bases and J 4 bases, leaving 10 bases between the germline ends. Germline CDR1 is SEHNR and CDR2 is FQNEAQ (reference sequence). CDR3 length: 13 residues. This CDR3 reads CASSLQGPYEQYF. The CDR3 region has the DNA TGTGCCAGCAGCTTGCAGGGCCCATACGAGCAGTACTTC.